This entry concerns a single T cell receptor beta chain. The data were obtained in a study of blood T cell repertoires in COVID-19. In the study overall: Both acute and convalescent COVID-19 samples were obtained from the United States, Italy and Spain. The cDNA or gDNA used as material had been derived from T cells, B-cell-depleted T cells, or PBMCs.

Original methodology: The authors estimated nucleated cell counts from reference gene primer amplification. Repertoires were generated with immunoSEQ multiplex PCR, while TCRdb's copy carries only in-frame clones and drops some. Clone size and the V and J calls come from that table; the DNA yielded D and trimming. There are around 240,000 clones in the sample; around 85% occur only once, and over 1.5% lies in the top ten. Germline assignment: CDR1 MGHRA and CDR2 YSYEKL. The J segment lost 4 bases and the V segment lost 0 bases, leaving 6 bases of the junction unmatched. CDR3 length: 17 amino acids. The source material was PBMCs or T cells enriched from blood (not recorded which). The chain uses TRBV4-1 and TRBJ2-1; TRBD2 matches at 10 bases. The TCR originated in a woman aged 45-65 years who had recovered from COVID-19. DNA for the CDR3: TGCGCCAGCAGCCAAGATGCTAGCGGGAGCCTATACAATGAGCAGTTCTTC. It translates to CASSQDASGSLYNEQFF.